This TCR beta chain stems from a study of blood T cell repertoires in COVID-19 (dated by TCRdb to between 2020 and 2021). Background on the whole study: The collaborator samples originated in the United States, Italy and Spain and spanned the acute and convalescent phases of COVID-19. The prospective study material was composed of cDNA or gDNA derived from T cells, B-cell-depleted T cells, or PBMCs. Deeply sampled blood TCRbeta repertoires from subjects exposed to, actively infected with, or recovered from COVID-19 were included in the dataset. The repertoires were made available in a free public database intended to serve as a resource for research on the immune response to SARS-CoV-2. The samples were drawn from the first 160 participants of the ongoing ImmuneRACE study and from some 1,300 subjects provided by 6 global collaborators. The sample metadata nearly always contained a de-identified subject ID, COVID-19 status, age in years and sex. Where available, HLA class I and class II types were obtained from metadata supplied by the sample provider rather than from assay-based typing. Broad study findings and their caveats: How much clinical and demographic metadata was included differed by source and by participant, and the metadata was provided uncurated.

In the prospective study, participants were roughly 18 to 95 years old, resided in fewer than 25 geographic areas of the United States, and were enrolled through a virtual design. In the prospective study, cohorts were assigned on the basis of participant-reported clinical history obtained from a screening survey and a study questionnaire. Recovered participants in ImmuneRACE Cohort 3 were defined as having two consecutive negative NP/OP PCR tests, clearance from a healthcare professional, or resolution of symptoms. Each participant in the prospective study had whole blood, serum and a nasopharyngeal or oropharyngeal swab collected by mobile phlebotomists. Participants in the prospective study had the option to provide additional blood draws and questionnaires over a roughly two-month period. Blood samples from the prospective study were shipped frozen or at room temperature prior to DNA extraction.

With respect to this clone: The target of this receptor is not known. Base qualities are missing; no much larger clone stands one base away.

CDR1 and CDR2 are drawn from the germline V gene: SGHVS, FQNEAQ. Ends trimmed: V by 4 bases, J by 5 bases; bases unmatched to a gene: 5. The CDR3, from cysteine to phenylalanine, totals 15 residues. Of all the DNA, just the CDR3 is kept, 45 bases in frame from base 1. TCRbeta CDR3 regions were amplified from genomic DNA using the immunoSEQ Assay, a bias-controlled multiplex PCR. The original methods were these. Within the assay, amplification of reference gene primers was used to estimate how many nucleated cells each sample contained. Sequence reads were collapsed and filtered to measure the absolute abundance of every unique TCRbeta CDR3 rearrangement. For each sample, productive Simpson clonality was calculated as the square root of Simpson's diversity index over productive rearrangements. TCRdb provides this immuneACCESS table in a form limited to in-frame rearrangements. Some clones are lacking; in checked studies, under half of them reflect an unresolved V gene, and why the rest are absent is not known. Clonal size and the V and J genes are those of that table, whereas D and trimming came from the DNA. This sample holds some 270,000 clones; approximately 83% were observed only once. The ten top clones hold roughly 4.3% of the sample.

Sequencing was carried out using PBMCs or T cells enriched from blood (not recorded which). The V and J segments used are TRBV7-8 and TRBJ1-5; 10 central nucleotides agree with TRBD1. The clonotype originates from a woman aged 25 to 39 who had recovered from COVID-19. The CDR3 is CASSWDRGRDQPQHF. The DNA sequence reads TGTGCCAGCAGCTGGGACAGGGGTCGTGATCAGCCCCAGCATTTT.